This TCR beta chain was retrieved from a study of T cells in Graves' hyperthyroidism and ophthalmopathy. Regarding the study as a whole: Before onset, ophthalmopathy was predicted by the model a median roughly 6.8 months earlier.

Amplification of TCR beta CDR3 regions used RNA as the template. HTBI primers drove first-round RT-PCR of the TCR CDR3. A single record per CDR3 protein comes from TCRdb applying MiXCR to the multiplex PCR reads. Among approximately 400,000 distinct CDR3 sequences listed, 15% to 20% were seen once. The CDR3 extends over 14 amino acids. Germline values: CDR1 LGHDT, CDR2 YNNKEL (reference sequence). With 4 bases removed from V and 8 bases from J, the gap between germline ends came to 17 bases. Details on this clonotype: The antigen is not known. A much larger clone lies one base from this, so it may be a read error.

The J gene is TRBJ2-5, the V gene TRBV3-1; the D gene is possibly TRBD1 (6 bases). The sequence was collected from a woman aged 18-29 years with Graves' hyperthyroidism. The sample taken for sequencing was blood. This CDR3 reads CASSPHGTRDTQYF. The CDR3 DNA sequence: TGTGCCAGCAGCCCCCACGGGACACGGGATACCCAGTACTTC.